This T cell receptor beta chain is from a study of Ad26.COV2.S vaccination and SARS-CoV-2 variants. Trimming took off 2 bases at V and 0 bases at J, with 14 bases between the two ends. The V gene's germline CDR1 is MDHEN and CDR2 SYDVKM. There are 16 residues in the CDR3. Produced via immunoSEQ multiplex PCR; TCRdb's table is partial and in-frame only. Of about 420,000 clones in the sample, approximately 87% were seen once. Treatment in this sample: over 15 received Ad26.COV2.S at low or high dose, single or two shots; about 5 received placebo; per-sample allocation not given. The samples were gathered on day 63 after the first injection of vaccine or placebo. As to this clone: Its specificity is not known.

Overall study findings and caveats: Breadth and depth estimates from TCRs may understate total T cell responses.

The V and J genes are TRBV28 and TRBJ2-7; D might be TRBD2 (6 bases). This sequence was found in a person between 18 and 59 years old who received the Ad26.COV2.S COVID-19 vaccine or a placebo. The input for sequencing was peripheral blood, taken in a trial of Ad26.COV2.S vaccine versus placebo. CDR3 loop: CASSLPTRGVSYEQYF. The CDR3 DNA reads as TGTGCCAGCAGTTTACCGACTAGAGGGGTCTCCTACGAGCAGTACTTC. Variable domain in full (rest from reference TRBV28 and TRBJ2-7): DVKVTQSSRYLVKRTGEKVFLECVQDMDHENMFWYRQDPGLGLRLIYFSYDVKMKEKGDIPEGYSVSREKKERFSLILESASTNQTSMYLCASSLPTRGVSYEQYFGPGTRLTVT.